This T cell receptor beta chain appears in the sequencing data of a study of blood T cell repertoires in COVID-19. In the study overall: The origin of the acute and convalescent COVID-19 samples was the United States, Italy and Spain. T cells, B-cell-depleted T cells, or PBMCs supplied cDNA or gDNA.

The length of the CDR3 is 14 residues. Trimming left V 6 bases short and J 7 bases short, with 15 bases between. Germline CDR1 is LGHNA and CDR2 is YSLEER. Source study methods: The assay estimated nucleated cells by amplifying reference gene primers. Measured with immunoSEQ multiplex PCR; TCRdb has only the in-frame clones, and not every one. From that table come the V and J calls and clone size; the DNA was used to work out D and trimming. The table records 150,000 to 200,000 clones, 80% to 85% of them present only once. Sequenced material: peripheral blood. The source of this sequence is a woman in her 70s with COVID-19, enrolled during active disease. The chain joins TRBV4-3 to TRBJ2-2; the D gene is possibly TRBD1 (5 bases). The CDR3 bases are TGCGCCAGCAGGCCCACCAGGGCTCGCGGGGAGCTGTTTTTT. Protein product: CASRPTRARGELFF.